This T cell receptor (beta chain) originates from a study of shared clonotypes between healthy human individuals. Every subset had its genomic DNA shared out evenly among several immunoSEQ plates. Sequencing used immunoSEQ multiplex PCR; TCRdb keeps in-frame clones, though not all of them. The sample carries fewer than 600,000 clones, roughly four fifths recorded once. Trimming cost V 4 bases and J 5 bases, with 17 bases left between them. In germline, CDR1 is LGHNA, CDR2 YNFKEQ. The CDR3 runs 16 residues. Study-level findings and limits: Among donors, sharing of clonotypes was expected to be affected by sequencing depth.

HIV-negative, healthy adults without recent acute infections or vaccinations were the donors. About this clone itself: The antigen remains unidentified.

Sample: PBMCs. This TCR came from a woman in her thirties or forties in good health. Some clones in this sample may be carry-over from other donors' samples. The chain has TRBV4-2 and TRBJ1-4; possible D gene TRBD1, 6 bases. In nucleotides, the CDR3 is TGTGCCAGCAGCCCCGGGGGCGCGGGTAACAATGAAAAACTGTTTTTT. Protein: CASSPGGAGNNEKLFF.